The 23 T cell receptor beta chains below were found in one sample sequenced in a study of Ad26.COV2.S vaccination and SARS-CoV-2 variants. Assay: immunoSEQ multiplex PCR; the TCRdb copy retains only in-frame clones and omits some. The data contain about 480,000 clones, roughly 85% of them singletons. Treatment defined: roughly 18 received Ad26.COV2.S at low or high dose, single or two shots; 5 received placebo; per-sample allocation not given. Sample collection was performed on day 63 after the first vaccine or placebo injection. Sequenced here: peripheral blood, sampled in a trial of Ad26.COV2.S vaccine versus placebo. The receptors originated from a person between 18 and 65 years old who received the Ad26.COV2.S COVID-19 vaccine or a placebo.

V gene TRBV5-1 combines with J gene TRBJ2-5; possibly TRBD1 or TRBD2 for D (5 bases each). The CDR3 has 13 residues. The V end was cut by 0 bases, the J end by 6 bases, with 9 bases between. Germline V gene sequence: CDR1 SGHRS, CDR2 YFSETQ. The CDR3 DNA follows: TGCGCCAGCAGCTTGGACAGGAGGCAGACCCAGTACTTC. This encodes CASSLDRRQTQYF.

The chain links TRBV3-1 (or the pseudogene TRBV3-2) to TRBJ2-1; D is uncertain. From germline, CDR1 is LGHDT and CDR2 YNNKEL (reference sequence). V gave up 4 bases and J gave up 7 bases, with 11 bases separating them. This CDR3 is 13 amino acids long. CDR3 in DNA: TGTGCCAGCAGCCCTTCAGTTGGGAATGAGCAGTTCTTC. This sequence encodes CASSPSVGNEQFF.

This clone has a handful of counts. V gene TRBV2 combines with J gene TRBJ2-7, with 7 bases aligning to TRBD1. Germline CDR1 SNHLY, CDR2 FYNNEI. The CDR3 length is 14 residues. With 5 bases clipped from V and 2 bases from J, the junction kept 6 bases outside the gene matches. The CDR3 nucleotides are TGTGCCAGCAGTTTGACAGGGAGCCCCTACGAGCAGTACTTC. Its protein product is CASSLTGSPYEQYF.

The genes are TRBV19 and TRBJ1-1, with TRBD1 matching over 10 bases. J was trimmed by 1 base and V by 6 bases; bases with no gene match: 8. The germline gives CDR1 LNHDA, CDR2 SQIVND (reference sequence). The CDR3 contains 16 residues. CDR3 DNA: TGTGCCAGTAGCCCCGACAGGGGGCTGGGGAACACTGAAGCTTTCTTT. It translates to CASSPDRGLGNTEAFF.

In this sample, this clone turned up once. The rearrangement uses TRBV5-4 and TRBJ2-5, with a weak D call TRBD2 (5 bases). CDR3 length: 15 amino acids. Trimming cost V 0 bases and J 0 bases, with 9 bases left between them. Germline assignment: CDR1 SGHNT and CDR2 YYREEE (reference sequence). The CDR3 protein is CASSLVRGNQETQYF. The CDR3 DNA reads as TGTGCCAGCAGCTTGGTTAGAGGGAACCAAGAGACCCAGTACTTC.

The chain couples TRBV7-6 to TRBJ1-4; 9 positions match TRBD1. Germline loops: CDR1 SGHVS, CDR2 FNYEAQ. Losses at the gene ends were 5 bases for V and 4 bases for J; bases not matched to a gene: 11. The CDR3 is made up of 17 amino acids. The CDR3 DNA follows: TGTGCCAGCAGCCCAACCGGGACAGGGAAGAGTAATGAAAAACTGTTTTTT. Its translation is CASSPTGTGKSNEKLFF.

CDR3 bases: TGTGCCAGCAGCCCGAGCGGGGGTAGGGGGTTGAACACTGAAGCTTTCTTT. Its translation: CASSPSGGRGLNTEAFF. The chain couples TRBV3-1 (or the pseudogene TRBV3-2) to TRBJ1-1; the D gene is possibly TRBD1 (6 bases). V lost 4 bases, J lost 0 bases, and 18 bases lay in between. The CDR3 sequence is 17 residues long. CDR1 is LGHDT and CDR2 is YNNKEL in the germline V gene (reference sequence).

CDR3 region: CASSSIPSNQPQHF. The CDR3 nucleotides read TGTGCCAGCAGCTCCATCCCTAGCAATCAGCCCCAGCATTTT. The gene calls are TRBV6-2 or TRBV6-3 and TRBJ1-5, with D uncertain. The germline V gene has CDR1 MNHEY and CDR2 SVGEGT. V dropped 6 bases and J dropped 0 bases, with 9 bases sitting between them. The CDR3 contains 14 residues.

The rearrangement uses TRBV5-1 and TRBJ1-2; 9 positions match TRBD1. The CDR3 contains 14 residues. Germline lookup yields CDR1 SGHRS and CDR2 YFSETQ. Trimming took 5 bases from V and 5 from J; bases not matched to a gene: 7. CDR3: CASSLDRGVYGYTF. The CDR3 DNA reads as TGCGCCAGCAGTTTAGACAGGGGGGTTTATGGCTACACCTTC.

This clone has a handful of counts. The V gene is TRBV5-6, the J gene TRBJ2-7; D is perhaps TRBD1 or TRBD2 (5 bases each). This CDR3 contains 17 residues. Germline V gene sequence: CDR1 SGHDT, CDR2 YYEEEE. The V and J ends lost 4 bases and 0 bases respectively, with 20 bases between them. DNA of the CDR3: TGTGCCAGCAGCCCTTCGGGGACCTTCCGCAGCTCCTACGAGCAGTACTTC. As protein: CASSPSGTFRSSYEQYF. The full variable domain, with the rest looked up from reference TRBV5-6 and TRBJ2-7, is DAGVTQSPTHLIKTRGQQVTLRCSPKSGHDTVSWYQQALGQGPQFIFQYYEEEERQRGNFPDRFSGHQFPNYSSELNVNALLLGDSALYLCASSPSGTFRSSYEQYFGPGTRLTVT.

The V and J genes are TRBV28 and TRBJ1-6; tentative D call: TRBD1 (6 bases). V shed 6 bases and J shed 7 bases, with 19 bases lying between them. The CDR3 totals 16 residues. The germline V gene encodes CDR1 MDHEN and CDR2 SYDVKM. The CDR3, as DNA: TGTGCCAGCAGGGACAGCAAAAAAGGGATAAATTCACCCCTCCACTTT. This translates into CASRDSKKGINSPLHF.

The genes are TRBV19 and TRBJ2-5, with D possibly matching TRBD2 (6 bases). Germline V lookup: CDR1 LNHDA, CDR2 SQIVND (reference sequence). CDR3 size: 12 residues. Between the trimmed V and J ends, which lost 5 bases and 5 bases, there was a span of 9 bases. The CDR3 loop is CASSEGTETQYF. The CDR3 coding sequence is TGTGCCAGTAGTGAGGGGACTGAGACCCAGTACTTC.

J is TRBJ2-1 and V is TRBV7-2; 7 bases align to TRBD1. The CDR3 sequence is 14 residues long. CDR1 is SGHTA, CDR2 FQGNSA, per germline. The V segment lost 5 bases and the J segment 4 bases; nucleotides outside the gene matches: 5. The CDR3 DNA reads TGTGCCAGCAGCCCCGGGACAGAGTACAATGAGCAGTTCTTC. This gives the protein CASSPGTEYNEQFF.

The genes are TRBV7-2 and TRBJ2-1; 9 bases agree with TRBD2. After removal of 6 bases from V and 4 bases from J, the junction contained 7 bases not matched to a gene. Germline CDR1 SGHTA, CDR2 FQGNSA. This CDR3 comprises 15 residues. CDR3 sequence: CASSLASGNYNEQFF. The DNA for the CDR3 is TGTGCCAGCAGTTTGGCTAGCGGGAATTACAATGAGCAGTTCTTC.

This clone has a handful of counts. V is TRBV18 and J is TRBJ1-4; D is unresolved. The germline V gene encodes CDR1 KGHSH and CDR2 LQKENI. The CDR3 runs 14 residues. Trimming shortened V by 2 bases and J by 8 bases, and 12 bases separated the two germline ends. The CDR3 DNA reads TGTGCCAGCTCACCAGGGGTTCCAAGGGAAAAACTGTTTTTT. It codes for CASSPGVPREKLFF.

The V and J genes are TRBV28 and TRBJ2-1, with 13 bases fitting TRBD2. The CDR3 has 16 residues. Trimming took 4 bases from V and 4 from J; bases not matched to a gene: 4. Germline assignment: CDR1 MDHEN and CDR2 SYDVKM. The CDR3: CASSSGTSGIYNEQFF. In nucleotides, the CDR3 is TGTGCCAGCAGTTCAGGGACTAGCGGGATTTACAATGAGCAGTTCTTC.

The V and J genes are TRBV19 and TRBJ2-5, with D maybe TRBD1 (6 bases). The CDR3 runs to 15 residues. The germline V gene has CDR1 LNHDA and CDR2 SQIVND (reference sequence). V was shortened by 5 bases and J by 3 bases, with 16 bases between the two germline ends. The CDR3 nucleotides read TGTGCCAGTAGTCTAAGGTGGACAGCCGAAGAGACCCAGTACTTC. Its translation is CASSLRWTAEETQYF.

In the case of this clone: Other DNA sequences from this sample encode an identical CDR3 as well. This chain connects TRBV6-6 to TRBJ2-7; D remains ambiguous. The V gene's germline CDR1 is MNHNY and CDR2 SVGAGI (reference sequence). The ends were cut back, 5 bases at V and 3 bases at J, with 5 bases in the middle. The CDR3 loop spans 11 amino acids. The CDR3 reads CASSADYEQYF. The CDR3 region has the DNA TGTGCCAGCAGTGCTGACTACGAGCAGTACTTC.

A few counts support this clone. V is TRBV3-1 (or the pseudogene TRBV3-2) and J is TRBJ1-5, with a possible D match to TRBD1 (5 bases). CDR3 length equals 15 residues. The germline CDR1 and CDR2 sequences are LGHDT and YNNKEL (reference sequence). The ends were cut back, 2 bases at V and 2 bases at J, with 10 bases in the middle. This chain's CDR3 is CASSQRGVRNQPQHF. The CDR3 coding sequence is TGTGCCAGCAGCCAAAGAGGGGTCCGCAATCAGCCCCAGCATTTT.

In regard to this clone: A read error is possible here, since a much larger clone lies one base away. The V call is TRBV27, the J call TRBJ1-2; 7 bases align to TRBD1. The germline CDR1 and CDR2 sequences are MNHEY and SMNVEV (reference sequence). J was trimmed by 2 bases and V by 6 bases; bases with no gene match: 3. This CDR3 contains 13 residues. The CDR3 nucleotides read TGTGCCAGCAGCCCGGGACAGAACTATGGCTACACCTTC. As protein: CASSPGQNYGYTF.

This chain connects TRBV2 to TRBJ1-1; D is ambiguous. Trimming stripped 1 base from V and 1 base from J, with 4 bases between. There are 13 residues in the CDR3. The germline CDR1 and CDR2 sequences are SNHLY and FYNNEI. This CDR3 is CASSEGRNTEAFF. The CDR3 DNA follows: TGTGCCAGCAGTGAAGGGAGGAACACTGAAGCTTTCTTT.

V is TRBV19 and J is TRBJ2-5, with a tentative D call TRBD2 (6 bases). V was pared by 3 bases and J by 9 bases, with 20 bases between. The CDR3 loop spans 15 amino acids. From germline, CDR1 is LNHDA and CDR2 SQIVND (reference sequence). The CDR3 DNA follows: TGTGCCAGTAGTATTGATGACTTCCCCCGGAGGGCCCAGTACTTC. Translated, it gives CASSIDDFPRRAQYF.

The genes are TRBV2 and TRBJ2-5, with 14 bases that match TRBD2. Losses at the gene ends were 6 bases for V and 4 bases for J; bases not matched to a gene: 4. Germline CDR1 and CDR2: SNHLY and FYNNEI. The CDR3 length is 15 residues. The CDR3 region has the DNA TGTGCCAGCAGCACGGGACTAGCGGGAGCAGAGACCCAGTACTTC. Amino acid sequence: CASSTGLAGAETQYF.